Shown below are 14 T cell receptor beta chains from a single sample sequenced in a study of CD8 T cells in ankylosing spondylitis. MiXCR, run by TCRdb on the 5' RACE reads, gives a single entry per CDR3 protein. Altogether about 160,000 distinct CDR3 sequences are present, just over 9.5% being singletons, with the ten largest covering over 13%. The sequenced sample was blood, either unsorted or a sorted T cell fraction (not recorded which). The receptor set was obtained from a female donor with ankylosing spondylitis or in good health (not recorded which).

V is TRBV2 and J is TRBJ2-3; maybe TRBD2 (6 bases). The length of the CDR3 is 14 residues. Between the trimmed V and J ends, which lost 7 bases and 0 bases, there was a span of 11 bases. From germline, CDR1 is SNHLY and CDR2 FYNNEI. In DNA form, the CDR3 reads TGTGCCAGCAAACTAGCCGCTAGCACAGATACGCAGTATTTT. It specifies CASKLAASTDTQYF.

This chain connects TRBV19 to TRBJ2-1; D call uncertain. The CDR3 is 14 amino acids. Germline CDR1 is LNHDA and CDR2 is SQIVND (reference sequence). V lost 5 bases and J lost 1, with 9 bases in between. This CDR3 is CASSEHRSYNEQFF. The CDR3 coding sequence is TGTGCCAGTAGTGAACACCGTTCCTACAATGAGCAGTTCTTC.

This clonotype was found a few times. The V call is TRBV9, the J call TRBJ1-2, with D hard to call. V dropped 0 bases and J dropped 3 bases, with 18 bases sitting between them. Germline values: CDR1 SGDLS, CDR2 YYNGEE. The CDR3 extends over 17 amino acids. In DNA form, the CDR3 reads TGTGCCAGCAGCGTAGGAGACGGTCTGAGACCGTACTATGGCTACACCTTC. This encodes CASSVGDGLRPYYGYTF.

In this sample, this clonotype turned up a few times. CDR3 protein: CSVEDSQTGGRSDTEAFF. The CDR3 DNA reads as TGCAGCGTTGAAGACTCCCAGACAGGGGGTCGGTCGGACACTGAAGCTTTCTTT. The rearrangement uses TRBV29-1 and TRBJ1-1; 9 nucleotides agree with TRBD1. The CDR3 is made up of 18 amino acids. Germline V gives CDR1 SQVTM, CDR2 ANQGSEA. The V gene end was trimmed by 0 bases and the J gene end by 3 bases; junction bases not matched to a gene: 14.

This clonotype was observed a handful of times. The chain has TRBV7-2 and TRBJ2-6; perhaps TRBD1 as D (6 bases). Between the trimmed V and J ends, which lost 7 bases and 0 bases, there was a span of 13 bases. CDR3 length equals 16 residues. CDR1 and CDR2 from the germline V gene are SGHTA and FQGNSA. CDR3 bases: TGTGCCAGCACCGGACAGCTCAGCTCTGGGGCCAACGTCCTGACTTTC. Translating it yields CASTGQLSSGANVLTF.

This clonotype has at least ten counts. J is TRBJ2-7 and V is TRBV19, with 8 bases aligning to TRBD1. CDR1 LNHDA and CDR2 SQIVND come from the germline V gene (reference sequence). CDR3 length equals 13 residues. V was clipped by 5 bases and J by 5 bases; unmatched bases: 5. This CDR3 reads CASSPRDRNEQYF. The DNA of the CDR3 is TGTGCCAGTAGTCCGCGGGACAGGAACGAGCAGTACTTC. Complete variable domain (other parts from reference TRBV19 and TRBJ2-7): DGGITQSPKYLFRKEGQNVTLSCEQNLNHDAMYWYRQDPGQGLRLIYYSQIVNDFQKGDIAEGYSVSREKKESFPLTVTSAQKNPTAFYLCASSPRDRNEQYFGPGTRLTVT.

CDR3 protein: CASSPLPFSDRAGSYEQYF. The DNA for the CDR3 is TGTGCCAGCAGCCCTCTCCCCTTCTCAGACAGGGCGGGCTCCTACGAGCAGTACTTC. V gene TRBV28 combines with J gene TRBJ2-7; 7 positions agree with TRBD1. The CDR3 extends over 19 amino acids. The V segment lost 6 bases and the J segment 0 bases; nucleotides outside the gene matches: 20. Germline lookup yields CDR1 MDHEN and CDR2 SYDVKM.

This clonotype came up a few times. The CDR3 loop is CAWSVRVRGWYGYTF. In nucleotides, the CDR3 is TGTGCCTGGAGTGTACGGGTCAGGGGGTGGTATGGCTACACCTTC. This chain joins TRBV30 and TRBJ1-2; 7 positions agree with TRBD1. Germline CDR1 GTSNPN, CDR2 SVGIG (reference sequence). V was pared by 0 bases and J by 5 bases, with 9 bases of the junction left unmatched. This CDR3 is built from 15 residues.

This clonotype was seen many times. This rearrangement joins TRBV29-1 to TRBJ1-1, with D perhaps TRBD1 (6 bases). V dropped 6 bases and J dropped 5 bases, with 16 bases sitting between them. Germline loops: CDR1 SQVTM, CDR2 ANQGSEA. This CDR3 has 13 residues. CDR3 nucleotide sequence: TGCAGCGTCCCGGGGGGGCGCAGGACTGAAGCTTTCTTT. Translated, it gives CSVPGGRRTEAFF. Together with reference TRBV29-1 and TRBJ1-1, the CDR3 gives the full variable domain: SAVISQKPSRDICQRGTSLTIQCQVDSQVTMMFWYRQQPGQSLTLIATANQGSEATYESGFVIDKFPISRPNLTFSTLTVSNMSPEDSSIYLCSVPGGRRTEAFFGQGTRLTVV.

This clonotype appeared a few times. The chain has TRBV18 and TRBJ2-5; D gene unclear. This CDR3 spans 15 amino acids. The germline V gene encodes CDR1 KGHSH and CDR2 LQKENI. The V gene lost 6 bases and the J gene lost 2 bases, with 16 bases spanning the gap. The CDR3 nucleotides are TGTGCCAGCTCCCCCTTTCCGGCAGATCAAGAGACCCAGTACTTC. It specifies CASSPFPADQETQYF. Using reference TRBV18 and TRBJ2-5 for the parts outside the CDR3, the full variable domain is NAGVMQNPRHLVRRRGQEARLRCSPMKGHSHVYWYRQLPEEGLKFMVYLQKENIIDESGMPKERFSAEFPKEGPSILRIQQVVRGDSAAYFCASSPFPADQETQYFGPGTRLLVL.

The V call is TRBV4-1, the J call TRBJ1-1; D remains unclear. Trimming removed 7 bases from V and 5 bases from J, with 14 bases in between. Germline CDR1 reads MGHRA; CDR2 reads YSYEKL. This CDR3 region has 13 residues. The CDR3, as DNA: TGCGCCAGCACGGTGCGGGTGGGAACTGAAGCTTTCTTT. Protein product: CASTVRVGTEAFF.

The V gene is TRBV20-1, the J gene TRBJ1-3, with unresolved D. Germline lookup yields CDR1 DFQATT and CDR2 SNEGSKA (reference sequence). This CDR3 is built from 13 residues. V gave up 4 bases and J gave up 0 bases, with 7 bases separating them. CDR3 in amino acids: CSANPGSGNTIYF. The CDR3, as DNA: TGCAGTGCTAACCCAGGCTCTGGAAACACCATATATTTT.

This clonotype showed up just a few times. V is TRBV7-6 and J is TRBJ2-3, with 8 positions matching TRBD1. Trimming at V came to 2 bases and at J to 4 bases, leaving 2 bases not matched to a gene. The CDR3 runs to 14 residues. The germline CDR1 and CDR2 sequences are SGHVS and FNYEAQ. The CDR3 is CASSLMTGADTQYF. The DNA for the CDR3 is TGTGCCAGCAGCTTAATGACAGGGGCAGATACGCAGTATTTT. The variable domain in full, with the rest retrieved from reference TRBV7-6 and TRBJ2-3, is GAGVSQSPRYKVTKRGQDVALRCDPISGHVSLYWYRQALGQGPEFLTYFNYEAQQDKSGLPNDRFSAERPEGSISTLTIQRTEQRDSAMYRCASSLMTGADTQYFGPGTRLTVL.

In this sample, this clonotype turned up a few times. The J gene is TRBJ1-1, the V gene TRBV20-1; unclear D gene. Germline assignment: CDR1 DFQATT and CDR2 SNEGSKA (reference sequence). The CDR3 extends over 14 amino acids. The V end was cut by 3 bases, the J end by 0 bases, with 11 bases between. CDR3 coding DNA: TGCAGTGCTAGTACCGGAGGAATGAACACTGAAGCTTTCTTT. Encoded protein: CSASTGGMNTEAFF.